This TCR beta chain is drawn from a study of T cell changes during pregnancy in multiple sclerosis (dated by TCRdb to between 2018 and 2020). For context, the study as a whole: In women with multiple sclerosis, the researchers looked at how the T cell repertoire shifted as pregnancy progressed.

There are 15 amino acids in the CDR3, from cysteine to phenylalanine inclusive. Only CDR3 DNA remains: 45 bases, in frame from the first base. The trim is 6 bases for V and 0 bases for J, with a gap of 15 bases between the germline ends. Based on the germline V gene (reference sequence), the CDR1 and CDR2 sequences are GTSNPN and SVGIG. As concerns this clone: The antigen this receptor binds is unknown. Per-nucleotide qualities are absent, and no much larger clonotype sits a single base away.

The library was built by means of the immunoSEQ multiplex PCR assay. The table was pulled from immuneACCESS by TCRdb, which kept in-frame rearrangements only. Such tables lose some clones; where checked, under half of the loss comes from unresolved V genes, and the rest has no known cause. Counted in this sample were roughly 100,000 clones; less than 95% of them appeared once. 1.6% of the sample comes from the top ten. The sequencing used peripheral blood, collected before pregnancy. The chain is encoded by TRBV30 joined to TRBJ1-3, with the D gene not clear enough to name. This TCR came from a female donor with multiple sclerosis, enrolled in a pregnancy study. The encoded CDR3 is CACPTGSRSGNTIYF. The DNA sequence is TGTGCCTGCCCTACGGGGTCTCGCTCTGGAAACACCATATATTTT.